The next 3 T cell receptor beta chains were all read from a single sample in a study of technical replicates of blood from several donors. Produced via immunoSEQ multiplex PCR; TCRdb's table is partial and in-frame only. The sample carries some 64,000 clones, about 91% recorded once. Sequencing was carried out using PBMCs. These receptors all stem from a human donor in good health. Some clones in this sample may be carry-over from other donors' samples.

V usage is TRBV5-1 and J usage is TRBJ2-7, with a weak D call TRBD2 (6 bases). The CDR3 consists of 14 residues. Trimming shortened V by 3 bases and J by 6 bases, and 16 bases separated the two germline ends. Germline V CDR1 and CDR2: SGHRS, YFSETQ. This CDR3 reads CASSWTGTPGEQYF. CDR3 DNA: TGCGCCAGCAGCTGGACCGGGACTCCTGGCGAGCAGTACTTC. Filled out from reference TRBV5-1 and TRBJ2-7, the complete variable domain reads KAGVTQTPRYLIKTRGQQVTLSCSPISGHRSVSWYQQTPGQGLQFLFEYFSETQRNKGNFPGRFSGRQFSNSRSEMNVSTLELGDSALYLCASSWTGTPGEQYFGPGTRLTVT.

V and J are TRBV27 and TRBJ1-2, with a tentative D call TRBD1 (5 bases). The V end lost 6 bases, the J end lost 8 bases, and 16 bases lay between the germline ends. Germline-derived CDR1 and CDR2 are MNHEY and SMNVEV (reference sequence). The CDR3 is made up of 13 amino acids. CDR3 residues: CASRPTQGRGYTF. The CDR3 DNA follows: TGTGCCAGCAGACCCACCCAGGGTAGGGGCTACACCTTC.

CDR3 coding DNA: TGTGCCAGCAGCTTCCGGGTGAACACTGAAGCTTTCTTT. The encoded protein is CASSFRVNTEAFF. V is TRBV11-2 and J is TRBJ1-1; D ambiguous. Germline CDR1 SGHAT, CDR2 FQNNGV. V was cut by 3 bases and J by 0 bases, with 5 bases left in between. This CDR3 spans 13 amino acids. Using reference TRBV11-2 and TRBJ1-1 for the parts outside the CDR3, the full variable domain is EAGVAQSPRYKIIEKRQSVAFWCNPISGHATLYWYQQILGQGPKLLIQFQNNGVVDDSQLPKDRFSAERLKGVDSTLKIQPAKLEDSAVYLCASSFRVNTEAFFGQGTRLTVV.